This is a list of T cell receptor beta chains from one sample in a study of preoperative IRX-2 immunotherapy in early breast cancer. Clones were read by immunoSEQ multiplex PCR, and TCRdb kept only the in-frame ones, dropping some. The table includes over 25,000 clones, around 83% detected once. This sample comprised lymph node tissue, obtained from a patient treated with IRX-2 immunotherapy. These receptors came from a human donor with breast cancer. Both conserved end residues are part of each CDR3. Each record gives: CDR3 protein, CDR3 DNA, clone size, V gene, J gene, D gene. A D gene is named only where the DNA matches it firmly. Part of the rows lack a size; the others show once, few, many or a class for expanded clones.

cdr3_aa: CAWSVLGRGRVRNSPLHF; cdr3_nt: TGTGCCTGGAGTGTATTAGGTCGAGGGAGGGTACGTAATTCACCCCTCCACTTT; clone_size: -; v_call: TRBV30; j_call: TRBJ1-6; d_call: -
cdr3_aa: CASSKIPGQTNEKLFF; cdr3_nt: TGTGCCAGTAGTAAAATACCGGGACAGACCAATGAAAAACTGTTTTTT; clone_size: -; v_call: TRBV19; j_call: TRBJ1-4; d_call: TRBD1
cdr3_aa: CASSLAGATKNIQYF; cdr3_nt: TGTGCCAGCAGTTTAGCGGGGGCGACCAAAAACATTCAGTACTTC; clone_size: -; v_call: TRBV28; j_call: TRBJ2-4; d_call: -
cdr3_aa: CASKLLAGGPNEQFF; cdr3_nt: TGTGCCAGCAAACTTCTAGCGGGAGGGCCCAATGAGCAGTTCTTC; clone_size: -; v_call: TRBV19; j_call: TRBJ2-1; d_call: TRBD2
cdr3_aa: CASSVEADTQYF; cdr3_nt: TGTGCCAGCAGCGTAGAGGCGGATACGCAGTATTTT; clone_size: -; v_call: TRBV9; j_call: TRBJ2-3; d_call: -
cdr3_aa: CAWSVSGFNEKLFF; cdr3_nt: TGTGCCTGGAGTGTATCCGGGTTTAATGAAAAACTGTTTTTT; clone_size: -; v_call: TRBV30; j_call: TRBJ1-4; d_call: -
cdr3_aa: CASSLARVPDTIYF; cdr3_nt: TGTGCCAGCAGCTTAGCCAGGGTTCCGGACACCATATATTTT; clone_size: -; v_call: TRBV7-5; j_call: TRBJ1-3; d_call: -
cdr3_aa: CASSIVQGAWEQYF; cdr3_nt: TGTGCCAGTAGTATAGTACAGGGGGCTTGGGAGCAGTACTTC; clone_size: once; v_call: TRBV19; j_call: TRBJ2-7; d_call: TRBD1
cdr3_aa: CASSYSWTGGASGYTF; cdr3_nt: TGTGCCAGCAGTTACTCCTGGACAGGGGGCGCATCTGGCTACACCTTC; clone_size: -; v_call: TRBV6-8; j_call: TRBJ1-2; d_call: TRBD1
cdr3_aa: CASSLHGNTGELFF; cdr3_nt: TGTGCCAGCAGCTTACACGGGAACACCGGGGAGCTGTTTTTT; clone_size: -; v_call: TRBV11-3; j_call: TRBJ2-2; d_call: -
cdr3_aa: CASSQVRYSGGSSSYNEQFF; cdr3_nt: TGCGCCAGCAGCCAAGTTAGGTATAGCGGGGGCTCAAGCTCCTACAATGAGCAGTTCTTC; clone_size: -; v_call: TRBV5-1; j_call: TRBJ2-1; d_call: TRBD2
cdr3_aa: CASSFPRGTRNEQFF; cdr3_nt: TGTGCCAGCAGTTTCCCCCGGGGAACGAGGAATGAGCAGTTCTTC; clone_size: -; v_call: TRBV6-8; j_call: TRBJ2-1; d_call: -
cdr3_aa: CASWQPEGVDDSGNTIYF; cdr3_nt: TGTGCCAGCTGGCAACCTGAGGGCGTAGATGATTCTGGAAACACCATATATTTT; clone_size: -; v_call: TRBV28; j_call: TRBJ1-3; d_call: -
cdr3_aa: CASSLAASTDTQYF; cdr3_nt: TGTGCCAGCAGTTTAGCGGCTAGCACAGATACGCAGTATTTT; clone_size: -; v_call: TRBV28; j_call: TRBJ2-3; d_call: -
cdr3_aa: CATELGGAHNQPQHF; cdr3_nt: TGTGCCACCGAGTTGGGGGGGGCGCACAATCAGCCCCAGCATTTT; clone_size: -; v_call: TRBV6-8; j_call: TRBJ1-5; d_call: -
cdr3_aa: CASRDSGQGSNQPQHF; cdr3_nt: TGTGCCAGCAGGGACTCGGGACAGGGGAGCAATCAGCCCCAGCATTTT; clone_size: -; v_call: TRBV28; j_call: TRBJ1-5; d_call: TRBD1
cdr3_aa: CASSRTLGNQPQHF; cdr3_nt: TGTGCCAGCAGTCGGACCCTGGGCAATCAGCCCCAGCATTTT; clone_size: -; v_call: TRBV11-3; j_call: TRBJ1-5; d_call: -
cdr3_aa: CASSSLGGSGNQPQHF; cdr3_nt: TGTGCCAGCAGTTCCTTAGGGGGGTCCGGGAATCAGCCCCAGCATTTT; clone_size: -; v_call: TRBV6-8; j_call: TRBJ1-5; d_call: -
cdr3_aa: CASSSGFVGTEAFF; cdr3_nt: TGTGCCAGTAGTTCAGGATTCGTAGGGACTGAAGCTTTCTTT; clone_size: -; v_call: TRBV19; j_call: TRBJ1-1; d_call: -
cdr3_aa: CASSLLAGKGYTF; cdr3_nt: TGTGCCAGCAGTTTATTAGCAGGGAAGGGCTACACCTTC; clone_size: few; v_call: TRBV28; j_call: TRBJ1-2; d_call: -
cdr3_aa: CATSSGTSGGRTDTQYF; cdr3_nt: TGTGCCACCAGCTCCGGGACTAGCGGGGGCCGGACAGATACGCAGTATTTT; clone_size: -; v_call: TRBV15; j_call: TRBJ2-3; d_call: TRBD2
cdr3_aa: CASRARDWETQYF; cdr3_nt: TGTGCCAGCAGAGCTCGGGACTGGGAGACCCAGTACTTC; clone_size: -; v_call: TRBV28; j_call: TRBJ2-5; d_call: -
cdr3_aa: CASSLSRLAGGNTGELFF; cdr3_nt: TGTGCCAGTAGTTTATCCCGACTAGCGGGAGGAAACACCGGGGAGCTGTTTTTT; clone_size: few; v_call: TRBV19; j_call: TRBJ2-2; d_call: TRBD2
cdr3_aa: CASSYRTSGYNEQFF; cdr3_nt: TGTGCCAGCAGTTACCGGACTAGCGGCTACAATGAGCAGTTCTTC; clone_size: -; v_call: TRBV6-8; j_call: TRBJ2-1; d_call: TRBD2
cdr3_aa: CASGTEFQETQYF; cdr3_nt: TGTGCCAGCGGGACTGAGTTCCAAGAGACCCAGTACTTC; clone_size: once; v_call: TRBV6-4; j_call: TRBJ2-5; d_call: -
cdr3_aa: CASSPEGGRGRIAGQYF; cdr3_nt: TGTGCCAGCTCACCAGAGGGCGGCAGGGGCCGTATTGCCGGACAGTACTTC; clone_size: -; v_call: TRBV18; j_call: TRBJ2-7; d_call: -
cdr3_aa: CATSRVGNTGELFF; cdr3_nt: TGTGCCACCAGCAGAGTTGGAAACACCGGGGAGCTGTTTTTT; clone_size: -; v_call: TRBV15; j_call: TRBJ2-2; d_call: -
cdr3_aa: CASSLLAGGNTGELFF; cdr3_nt: TGCGCCAGCAGCTTGCTAGCGGGAGGGAACACCGGGGAGCTGTTTTTT; clone_size: -; v_call: TRBV5-1; j_call: TRBJ2-2; d_call: TRBD2
cdr3_aa: CASSRLTTYEQYF; cdr3_nt: TGTGCCAGCAGTCGACTCACAACCTACGAGCAGTACTTC; clone_size: -; v_call: TRBV27; j_call: TRBJ2-7; d_call: -
cdr3_aa: CAKTLSSYEQYF; cdr3_nt: TGTGCCAAAACGCTGAGCTCCTACGAGCAGTACTTC; clone_size: -; v_call: TRBV28; j_call: TRBJ2-7; d_call: -
cdr3_aa: CASSRETINNEQFF; cdr3_nt: TGTGCCAGTAGTCGGGAGACGATTAACAATGAGCAGTTCTTC; clone_size: few; v_call: TRBV19; j_call: TRBJ2-1; d_call: -
cdr3_aa: CASSPDRGSGYTF; cdr3_nt: TGTGCCAGCAGCCCGGACAGGGGGTCAGGCTACACCTTC; clone_size: -; v_call: TRBV9; j_call: TRBJ1-2; d_call: TRBD1
cdr3_aa: CASRPSGGSYEQYF; cdr3_nt: TGTGCCAGCAGACCTAGCGGGGGGTCCTACGAGCAGTACTTC; clone_size: -; v_call: TRBV6-9; j_call: TRBJ2-7; d_call: TRBD2
cdr3_aa: CASSITSGGTDTQYF; cdr3_nt: TGTGCCAGTAGCATAACTAGCGGGGGCACAGATACGCAGTATTTT; clone_size: -; v_call: TRBV19; j_call: TRBJ2-3; d_call: TRBD2
cdr3_aa: CASTSSGGLTDTQYF; cdr3_nt: TGCGCCAGCACCTCTAGCGGGGGGCTAACAGATACGCAGTATTTT; clone_size: -; v_call: TRBV5-1; j_call: TRBJ2-3; d_call: TRBD2
cdr3_aa: CASSYSTNSPLHF; cdr3_nt: TGTGCCAGCAGTTACTCGACGAATTCACCCCTCCACTTT; clone_size: -; v_call: TRBV6-8; j_call: TRBJ1-6; d_call: -